The 20 T cell receptor beta chains given below trace back to one sample, sequenced in a study of PD-L1 blockade in urothelial cancer. Using immunoSEQ multiplex PCR, the repertoire was profiled, and TCRdb retains in-frame clones only, with some absent. The sample records about 43,000 clones, 70% to 90% being singletons. The source was PBMCs, collected around atezolizumab (anti-PD-L1) treatment. These receptors all come from a woman aged 60-75 years with urothelial cancer.

This clone appeared a single time. This sequence joins TRBV11-2 and TRBJ1-2, with TRBD1 as a possible D gene (5 bases). With 8 bases removed from V and 7 bases from J, the gap between germline ends came to 20 bases. CDR3 length: 14 residues. CDR1 SGHAT and CDR2 FQNNGV come from the germline V gene. The CDR3 sequence: CASGLAPGFRGYTF. The CDR3 DNA is TGTGCCAGCGGCCTAGCTCCAGGGTTTCGTGGCTACACCTTC.

This chain joins TRBV19 and TRBJ1-2; tentative D call: TRBD1 (5 bases). Trimming removed 1 base from V and 2 bases from J, with 14 bases in between. The CDR3 contains 16 residues. Germline V gene data show CDR1 as LNHDA and CDR2 as SQIVND (reference sequence). The CDR3 coding sequence is TGTGCCAGTAGTATAGGTTCGACAGCGCCAAACTATGGCTACACCTTC. It specifies CASSIGSTAPNYGYTF.

This clone was picked up one time. V and J are TRBV7-9 and TRBJ2-1; D might be TRBD2 (5 bases). The V end lost 6 bases, the J end lost 3 bases, and 15 bases lay between the germline ends. The length of the CDR3 is 15 residues. Germline lookup yields CDR1 SEHNR and CDR2 FQNEAQ (reference sequence). The CDR3 bases are TGTGCCAGCAGTCCGGGAAGGGCAAACTACAATGAGCAGTTCTTC. Amino acids: CASSPGRANYNEQFF.

This clone occurred once. V gene TRBV6-5 combines with J gene TRBJ2-7, with 9 bases fitting TRBD1. This CDR3 spans 16 amino acids. Trimming at V came to 2 bases and at J to 4 bases, leaving 9 bases not matched to a gene. Germline V CDR1 and CDR2: MNHEY, SVGAGI. The CDR3 sequence: CASSYPTGTGNYEQYF. CDR3 in DNA: TGTGCCAGCAGTTACCCAACGGGGACAGGGAATTACGAGCAGTACTTC.

Only one count was recorded for this clone. The V call is TRBV7-2, the J call TRBJ2-4, with D possibly TRBD1 on 6 matching bases. Germline lookup yields CDR1 SGHTA and CDR2 FQGNSA. V lost 1 base to trimming and J lost 1 base, with 20 bases between them. The CDR3 extends over 19 amino acids. DNA of the CDR3: TGTGCCAGCAGCTTAGAGGGGTATAAGGGGGTTGGGGCCAAAAACATTCAGTACTTC. Translating it yields CASSLEGYKGVGAKNIQYF. The complete variable domain, with remaining parts taken from reference TRBV7-2 and TRBJ2-4, reads GAGVSQSPSNKVTEKGKDVELRCDPISGHTALYWYRQSLGQGLEFLIYFQGNSAPDKSGLPSDRFSAERTGGSVSTLTIQRTQQEDSAVYLCASSLEGYKGVGAKNIQYFGAGTRLSVL.

This clone has a handful of counts. The rearrangement links TRBV5-4 to TRBJ2-1; 9 nucleotides match TRBD2. Germline loops: CDR1 SGHNT, CDR2 YYREEE (reference sequence). This CDR3 is built from 15 residues. Losses at the gene ends were 4 bases for V and 5 bases for J; bases not matched to a gene: 7. Here the CDR3 DNA reads TGTGCCAGCAGCCTTACTAGCGGGCGCGACAATGAGCAGTTCTTC. Translated: CASSLTSGRDNEQFF.

The V and J genes are TRBV19 and TRBJ2-5, with D perhaps TRBD1 (6 bases). This CDR3 has 17 residues. Trimming removed 0 bases at V and 3 bases at J, with 17 bases between. Germline V lookup: CDR1 LNHDA, CDR2 SQIVND (reference sequence). For the CDR3, the DNA is TGTGCCAGTAGTATAGATGGATTCAGAACAGGGAAAGAGACCCAGTACTTC. Its protein product is CASSIDGFRTGKETQYF.

CDR3 bases: TGTGCCAGTAGTATCTTGGCAGGTGAAGCTTTCTTT. Translating gives CASSILAGEAFF. The chain uses TRBV19 and TRBJ1-1; no firm D call. Germline CDR1 reads LNHDA; CDR2 reads SQIVND (reference sequence). The CDR3 totals 12 residues. The V end was cut by 3 bases, the J end by 7 bases, with 9 bases between.

This chain joins TRBV19 and TRBJ2-2, with D possibly being TRBD1 (5 bases). This CDR3 contains 14 residues. V was trimmed by 6 bases and J by 2 bases, leaving 10 bases between them. Germline assignment: CDR1 LNHDA and CDR2 SQIVND (reference sequence). The CDR3 coding sequence is TGTGCCAGTAGGATGGACACCAACACCGGGGAGCTGTTTTTT. Protein: CASRMDTNTGELFF.

The chain employs TRBV6-5 and TRBJ1-2; possible D gene TRBD1, 5 bases. V lost 0 bases and J lost 8, with 13 bases in between. Germline V gene sequence: CDR1 MNHEY, CDR2 SVGAGI. The CDR3 covers 14 residues. The CDR3 loop is CASSYSGGAAGYTF. CDR3 bases: TGTGCCAGCAGTTACTCGGGAGGGGCGGCGGGCTACACCTTC.

The chain links TRBV7-9 to TRBJ2-1, with 7 bases lining up with TRBD1. V lost 4 bases and J lost 7; bases outside the gene matches: 7. Germline V CDR1 and CDR2: SEHNR, FQNEAQ (reference sequence). The CDR3 is 14 amino acids. Here the CDR3 DNA reads TGTGCCAGCAGCTCTTGGGACAGACCGAATGAGCAGTTCTTC. Protein: CASSSWDRPNEQFF.

The genes are TRBV5-1 and TRBJ1-1, with D hard to call. Germline V gene sequence: CDR1 SGHRS, CDR2 YFSETQ. The CDR3 has 13 residues. The V gene lost 0 bases and the J gene lost 3 bases, with 6 bases spanning the gap. Here the CDR3 reads CASSLGQYTEAFF. CDR3 coding DNA: TGCGCCAGCAGCTTGGGCCAGTACACTGAAGCTTTCTTT. The whole variable domain, filled in from reference TRBV5-1 and TRBJ1-1, reads KAGVTQTPRYLIKTRGQQVTLSCSPISGHRSVSWYQQTPGQGLQFLFEYFSETQRNKGNFPGRFSGRQFSNSRSEMNVSTLELGDSALYLCASSLGQYTEAFFGQGTRLTVV.

This clone has more than one count but fewer than ten. The gene calls are TRBV14 and TRBJ2-5, with a possible D match to TRBD1 (5 bases). Trimming shortened V by 1 base and J by 5 bases, and 11 bases separated the two germline ends. CDR3 size: 14 residues. CDR1 is SGHDN, CDR2 FVKESK, per germline. CDR3 protein: CASSQANRLETQYF. The CDR3 DNA follows: TGTGCCAGCAGCCAAGCAAACAGGCTCGAGACCCAGTACTTC.

The V call is TRBV6-6, the J call TRBJ2-3, with 9 nucleotides matching TRBD2. This CDR3 has 16 amino acids. Germline CDR1 reads MNHNY; CDR2 reads SVGAGI (reference sequence). With 7 bases clipped from V and 3 bases from J, the junction kept 11 bases outside the gene matches. The CDR3 DNA is TGTGCCAGCACAAACGGCCGCGGGAGGGGAACAGATACGCAGTATTTT. Translating it yields CASTNGRGRGTDTQYF.

V is TRBV18 and J is TRBJ1-2; D is uncertain. From germline, CDR1 is KGHSH and CDR2 LQKENI. The CDR3 has 15 amino acids. V shed 3 bases and J shed 6 bases, with 17 bases lying between them. CDR3 region: CASSPTSWPPDGYTF. The CDR3 DNA follows: TGTGCCAGCTCACCCACATCGTGGCCCCCTGATGGCTACACCTTC.

The chain carries TRBV9 and TRBJ2-7; TRBD1 aligns across 10 bases. The V gene end was trimmed by 0 bases and the J gene end by 2 bases; junction bases not matched to a gene: 2. The CDR3 runs 15 residues. Germline V gene lookup returns CDR1 SGDLS and CDR2 YYNGEE. The CDR3 region has the DNA TGTGCCAGCAGCGTAGGCGGGACAGGGGCCTACGAGCAGTACTTC. Translation: CASSVGGTGAYEQYF.

This chain links TRBV15 with TRBJ1-2, with TRBD1 matching 8 bases. Trimming cost V 0 bases and J 4 bases; bases outside gene matches: 10. This CDR3 contains 17 residues. Germline CDR1 reads LNHNV; CDR2 reads YYDKDF (reference sequence). CDR3 coding DNA: TGTGCCACCAGCAGAGACGGGGGGACAGGACGTATCTATGGCTACACCTTC. It codes for CATSRDGGTGRIYGYTF.

The chain combines TRBV29-1 with TRBJ2-7; 7 bases are shared with TRBD2. Germline V CDR1 and CDR2: SQVTM, ANQGSEA. The length of the CDR3 is 12 residues. The V segment lost 5 bases and the J segment 2 bases; nucleotides outside the gene matches: 3. CDR3 DNA sequence: TGCAGCGTTCTAGCGGTAGCCTACGAGCAGTACTTC. This gives the protein CSVLAVAYEQYF.

This sequence joins TRBV2 and TRBJ2-7, with D possibly being TRBD2 (7 bases). Germline V gene lookup returns CDR1 SNHLY and CDR2 FYNNEI. The CDR3 runs 14 residues. The V and J ends lost 3 bases and 3 bases respectively, with 12 bases between them. CDR3 sequence: CASSEGAGVYEQYF. CDR3 nucleotides: TGTGCCAGCAGTGAGGGGGCGGGAGTCTACGAGCAGTACTTC.

This clone was seen a few times. The chain has TRBV5-6 and TRBJ2-2; 12 bases match TRBD2. This CDR3 contains 16 residues. Per germline, CDR1 SGHDT and CDR2 YYEEEE. J was trimmed by 6 bases and V by 1 base; bases with no gene match: 4. CDR3 amino acids: CASSLLAGGPAGELFF. For the CDR3, the DNA is TGTGCCAGCAGCTTGCTAGCGGGGGGGCCGGCCGGGGAGCTGTTTTTT.